Described below is a single T cell receptor beta chain sequence and its context. Its antigen is as yet unknown. Germline CDR1 and CDR2: GTSNPN and SVGIG (reference sequence). CDR3 size: 15 residues. With 0 bases removed from V and 4 bases from J, the gap between germline ends came to 15 bases. The sample belongs to a study of long-term antiretroviral therapy in people with HIV. Broader study findings: CDR3 length ranges were narrower in HIV repertoires than in controls. Diversity measured after ART increased yet remained under transplant donor controls.

This was the immunoSEQ v3.0 assay at survey level. Measured with immunoSEQ multiplex PCR; TCRdb has only the in-frame clones, and not every one. The sample holds 26,000 or so clones, more than 75% seen once. The sequence derives from a woman between 18 and 30 years old with HIV. V and J are TRBV30 and TRBJ1-2; D possibly corresponds to TRBD1 (6 bases). This specimen consisted of unsorted PBMCs, obtained 0.5 years after starting antiretroviral therapy. CDR3 region: CAWSVLRGQFYGYTF. The CDR3 DNA is TGTGCCTGGAGTGTACTCAGGGGCCAATTCTATGGCTACACCTTC.